One sample yielded the 5 T cell receptor beta chains listed below, sequenced in a study of Graves' ophthalmopathy and Graves' hyperthyroidism. The study amplified TCR beta CDR3 regions using RNA transcripts. The first-round RT-PCR employed HTBI primers together with the Qiagen OneStep RT-PCR kit. A multiplex PCR was then performed as the second round. TCRdb recomputed calls from the multiplex PCR reads with MiXCR, one row per CDR3 protein. The sample has some 150,000 distinct CDR3 sequences; approximately 40% are singletons. The sequencing input was peripheral blood. Receptor source: a man younger than 40 with Graves' ophthalmopathy.

This clonotype has a count of ten or more. The chain couples TRBV6-1 to TRBJ2-5, with D perhaps matching TRBD2 (5 bases). V was shortened by 4 bases and J by 9 bases, with 24 bases between the two germline ends. Germline lookup yields CDR1 MNHNS and CDR2 SASEGT. The CDR3 is 16 residues long. CDR3 sequence reads: CASSATGGGAKLAQYF. CDR3 bases: TGTGCCAGCAGTGCGACCGGCGGAGGAGCTAAACTGGCCCAGTACTTC.

The V gene is TRBV28, the J gene TRBJ1-6; 8 bases agree with TRBD1. Germline-derived CDR1 and CDR2 are MDHEN and SYDVKM. V was pared by 5 bases and J by 7 bases, with 13 bases of the junction left unmatched. The CDR3 sequence is 17 residues long. CDR3 sequence (DNA): TGTGCCAGCAGTGGCATGACAGGGGCATCGTCCAATTCACCCCTCCACTTT. This gives the protein CASSGMTGASSNSPLHF.

The gene calls are TRBV12-3 or TRBV12-4 and TRBJ2-7; TRBD2 matches 13 bases. With 6 bases clipped from V and 1 base from J, the junction kept 6 bases outside the gene matches. The CDR3 length is 16 residues. This CDR3 is CASRGGLAGHSYEQYF. DNA for the CDR3: TGTGCCAGCAGAGGGGGACTAGCGGGGCATTCCTACGAGCAGTACTTC.

This clonotype was seen ten or more times. V and J are TRBV6-2 or TRBV6-3 and TRBJ2-2; D not resolved. CDR1 is MNHEY, CDR2 SVGEGT, per germline. With 0 bases removed from V and 0 bases from J, the gap between germline ends came to 8 bases. CDR3 length: 16 residues. This chain's CDR3 is CASSYSQAANTGELFF. The CDR3 DNA is TGTGCCAGCAGTTACTCCCAGGCAGCGAACACCGGGGAGCTGTTTTTT.

This clonotype was counted many times. J is TRBJ2-5 and V is TRBV7-3; tentative D call: TRBD2 (5 bases). V lost 5 bases, J lost 5 bases, and 18 bases lay in between. Germline CDR1 is SGHTA and CDR2 is FQGTGA. The CDR3 extends over 15 amino acids. In DNA, the CDR3 is TGTGCCAGCAGCCGGCTAGGGAGTTTGTGGGAGACCCAGTACTTC. Residues: CASSRLGSLWETQYF. Full variable domain (missing parts from reference TRBV7-3 and TRBJ2-5): GAGVSQTPSNKVTEKGKYVELRCDPISGHTALYWYRQSLGQGPEFLIYFQGTGAADDSGLPNDRFFAVRPEGSVSTLKIQRTERGDSAVYLCASSRLGSLWETQYFGPGTRLLVL.